A single T cell receptor beta chain is shown here with its context. The target antigen is unknown. V was cut by 0 bases and J by 5 bases, with 11 bases left in between. Germline CDR1 SGHRS, CDR2 YFSETQ. The length of the CDR3 is 14 residues. Clones were sequenced by immunoSEQ multiplex PCR, and TCRdb holds only the in-frame ones, with some missing. This repertoire shows around 30,000 clones, 85% to 90% found once; its top ten account for over 10%. The sample belongs to a study of T cells in localized non-small cell lung cancer. Study-level results: The appearance of a median approximately 61 of the top 100 tumor clones was seen in adjacent lung. Heterogeneity stays possible, as sequencing covered only one tumor region. Tumor showed lower T cell clonality than uninvolved adjacent lung, where it was highest.

Sequences were derived from peripheral blood, sampled before any cancer treatment. The chain recombines TRBV5-1 with TRBJ2-5; TRBD1 or TRBD2 may be the D gene (5 bases each). This sequence was found in a female donor over 55 with stage III squamous cell lung carcinoma. CDR3 coding DNA: TGCGCCAGCAGCTTGGAATGGGGACGGGAGACCCAGTACTTC. This encodes CASSLEWGRETQYF.